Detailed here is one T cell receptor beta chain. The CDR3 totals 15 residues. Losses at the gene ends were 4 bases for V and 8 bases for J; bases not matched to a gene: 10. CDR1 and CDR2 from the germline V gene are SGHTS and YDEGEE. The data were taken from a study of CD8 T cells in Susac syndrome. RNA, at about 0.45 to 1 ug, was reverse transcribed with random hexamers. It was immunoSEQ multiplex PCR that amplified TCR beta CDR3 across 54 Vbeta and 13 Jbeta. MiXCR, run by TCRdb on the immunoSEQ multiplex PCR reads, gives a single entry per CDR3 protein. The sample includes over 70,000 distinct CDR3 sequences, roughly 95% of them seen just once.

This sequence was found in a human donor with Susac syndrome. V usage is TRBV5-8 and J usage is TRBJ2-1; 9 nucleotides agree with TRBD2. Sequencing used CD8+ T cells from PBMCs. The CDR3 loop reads CASSPTSGWVHEQFF. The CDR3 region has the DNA TGTGCCAGCAGCCCAACTAGCGGGTGGGTACATGAGCAGTTCTTC.